This T cell receptor beta chain was retrieved from a study of shared clonotypes between healthy human individuals (dated by TCRdb to 2019 to 2021). Study-level background: Three men and a couple of women, aged 18 to 49 years, made up the cohort. The study deeply sequenced blood TCR repertoires of about 5 healthy adults to estimate repertoire size and the extent of clonotype sharing between individuals. Between about 0.85 and 9.5 billion PBMCs per donor were obtained by leukapheresis. For each donor, three plates each were used for CD4 naive and CD4 memory, two plates were used for CD8 naive, and one plate was used for CD8 memory. Different laboratories and diverse techniques were used to prepare libraries and sequence TCR repertoires, to increase sequencing depth and limit assay-specific biases. Study-level results and caveats: Clonotypes shared by all four sorted-subset donors showed higher generation probabilities than non-shared clonotypes. Rarefaction of sorted-subset datasets indicated incomplete sequencing despite the large sequencing depth. Because the study included a small number of donors, the genetic and exposure-history diversity represented was limited. Based on pairwise subsampling, the degree of clonotype sharing among donors was expected to be affected by sequencing depth. Naive subsets generally had larger estimated clonotype richness than memory subsets did. Sampling was limited to blood, and TCR repertoires in tissue likely differ from TCR repertoires in blood. Sharing across a handful of donors was observed for around 5% of naive CD4, less than 4% of naive CD8, over 2% of memory CD4, and over 0.3% of memory CD8 clonotypes.

This clone is a singleton in its sample. Its antigen is not yet known. No base qualities exist here, and no much larger clone lies one base off it. V loses 4 bases, J loses 0 bases, and the germline ends lie 12 bases apart. CDR1 and CDR2 are drawn from the germline V gene: SGHDT, YYEEEE. Reading from cysteine to phenylalanine, the CDR3 counts 15 amino acids. The entry retains the CDR3 DNA only, 45 bases that are in frame from base 1. CD8 naive samples were CD45RO-negative cells positively selected for CCR7, giving a CD45RA+CCR7+ population that excluded TemRA cells. The donors were healthy, HIV-negative adults who had no recently reported acute infections or vaccinations. Every donor was a Caucasian adult residing in Nashville, Tennessee, USA. Blood was obtained by leukapheresis, after which PBMCs were separated by Ficoll-Histopaque density gradient centrifugation and cryopreserved in liquid nitrogen vapor phase. Purity and quantity of every magnetically sorted T cell population were checked by analytical flow cytometry. From each sorted fraction, genomic DNA was isolated and quantified by UV absorbance on a Nanodrop 2000c.

Using the deep immunoSEQ assay, multiplex PCR amplified TCR CDR3 regions from genomic DNA. Extracted genomic DNA from each cell subset was distributed evenly across all wells of several immunoSEQ 96-well plates, and each plate was treated as a replicate. For sorted subsets, approximately 210 ng genomic DNA, equal to about 30,000 T cell genomes, was loaded into each replicate PCR. The purified libraries were quantified using a Qubit 3.0 fluorometer, sized with a Bioanalyzer 2100, and then quantified again using the KAPA Library Quantification kit. Every immunoSEQ 96-well plate was sequenced on a dedicated single-read 150-cycle Illumina NextSeq 550 flow cell. Per the authors' processing: Because the immunoSEQ output held only junctional sequences and lacked quality scores, the filtering could not match the filtering applied to full-length reads. To assign V/J genes and CDR3, sequences were annotated against IMGT germline references using PyIR, a Python wrapper for IgBLAST v1.9. Reads were filtered out if the reads had weak V/J assignments (E-value above 1e-6), no CDR3, stop codons, out-of-frame junctions, or ambiguous translated residues. V3J clonotypes were defined as sequences sharing an identical inferred V gene, J gene, and CDR3 amino acid sequence. Percentage overlap between repertoires was computed as shared unique clonotypes divided by the size of the smaller repertoire. Richness of each repertoire was evaluated using RTK rarefaction, the Chao1 estimator, and Recon v2.1 estimates of unobserved clonotypes. OLGA was used to compute generation probabilities for all TCRbeta clonotypes that the gDNA method yielded from a handful of donors. Entries here come from immuneACCESS through TCRdb and include only in-frame sequences with V and J called. Some clones fail to appear in such tables; in the studies checked, an unresolved V gene covers under half of the shortfall, and the cause of the remainder is unknown. V and J calls and clone size follow that table, whereas D and trimming were derived from the DNA. Across this sample there are over 2,000,000 clones, with 93% seen only once. The ten largest clones represent around 1.7% of the sample.

The material sequenced was naive CD8+ T cells from PBMCs. The cell subset or site label corresponds to: CD45RA+CCR7+. The sequence came from a man aged 18 to 35 in good health. Some clones in this sample may be carry-over from other donors' samples. The chain employs TRBV5-6 and TRBJ2-3; TRBD2 is a possible D gene, resting on 5 matching bases. The DNA is TGTGCCAGCAGCCCCCGGGGTCCTAGCACAGATACGCAGTATTTT. This gives the protein CASSPRGPSTDTQYF.